This T cell receptor (beta chain) was identified in a study of shared clonotypes between healthy human individuals. Study context: Each donor contributed plates that comprised three CD4 naive, three CD4 memory, two CD8 naive and one CD8 memory.

The CDR3 is made up of 14 amino acids. The V and J ends lost 4 bases and 5 bases, in that order; junction bases with no gene match: 6. Germline lookup yields CDR1 MDHEN and CDR2 SYDVKM. For each subset, genomic DNA was distributed in equal portions over several immunoSEQ plates. Here immunoSEQ multiplex PCR was the method, and the copy in TCRdb shows in-frame clones only, minus some. This sample carries around 700,000 clones, about 78% of them seen once, and the ten largest clones take around 2%. The receptor was derived from a woman aged 25 to 39 in good health. Source material: memory CD4+ T cells sorted from blood. Subset described: CD45RA-negative fraction. This rearrangement joins TRBV28 to TRBJ1-2; 8 bases align to TRBD1. The DNA for the CDR3 is TGTGCCAGCAGTTACCAGGGGGCAGGATATGGCTACACCTTC. Its protein product is CASSYQGAGYGYTF.